This T cell receptor beta chain was observed in a study of cytomegalovirus exposure and HLA in healthy donors. Germline V CDR1 and CDR2: LGHNT, FRNRAP. The CDR3 loop spans 18 amino acids. V lost 0 bases and J 4 bases, leaving 16 bases between the germline ends. General study findings and limits: Presence/absence analyses treated sequencing depth as roughly uniform across donors.

As to this clone: Its antigen is not known.

Primers for the PCR totalled 60 Vbeta and 13 Jbeta. Clones were read by immunoSEQ multiplex PCR, and TCRdb kept only the in-frame ones, dropping some. The table lists 100,000 to 150,000 clones, over 75% of them singletons. This clonotype was obtained from a young man in good health and CMV-seropositive. The chain links TRBV12-5 to TRBJ2-6; D remains ambiguous. The sequenced sample consisted of PBMCs. The CDR3 sequence is CASGLVRMGRRGANVLTF. In DNA, the CDR3 is TGTGCTAGTGGTTTGGTACGTATGGGCCGCCGCGGGGCCAACGTCCTGACTTTC.